This section outlines one T cell receptor (beta chain) sequence together with its context. Sequencing used immunoSEQ multiplex PCR; TCRdb keeps in-frame clones, though not all of them. Among roughly 200,000 clones listed, approximately 88% were seen once. Trimming took off 5 bases at V and 4 bases at J, with 15 bases between the two ends. The CDR3 is made up of 14 amino acids. Per germline, CDR1 SGHTA and CDR2 FQGNSA. The data derive from a study of blood T cell repertoires in COVID-19. The sequence was collected from a woman in her thirties or forties with COVID-19, enrolled during active disease. The V and J genes are TRBV7-2 and TRBJ2-7; no clear D. Sequenced material: peripheral blood. The CDR3 is CASSPSGSPYEQYF. CDR3 bases: TGTGCCAGCAGCCCGTCAGGCTCCCCTTACGAGCAGTACTTC.